The table lists the clone carrying this TCR beta chain with a few counts. What it recognizes is unknown. TCRdb re-called the RT-PCR reads through MiXCR, storing one row per CDR3 protein. The table includes more than 700,000 distinct CDR3 sequences, approximately 21% detected once. V gave up 4 bases and J gave up 6 bases, with 10 bases separating them. There are 12 residues in the CDR3. From germline, CDR1 is SQVTM and CDR2 ANQGSEA. The record originates from a study of response to subunit inactivated influenza vaccine. Study-level points and caveats: Each seasonal influenza vaccination, the authors suggested, recruits few new T cells.

The chain recombines TRBV29-1 with TRBJ2-1; weak D call: TRBD2 (6 bases). The material was PBMCs from blood, obtained around 5 days after vaccination. The TCR was taken from a man in his fifties who received an inactivated influenza vaccine. CDR3 sequence (DNA): TGCAGCGTTGGTCGGGGAGGCAATGAGCAGTTCTTC. Its translation is CSVGRGGNEQFF.